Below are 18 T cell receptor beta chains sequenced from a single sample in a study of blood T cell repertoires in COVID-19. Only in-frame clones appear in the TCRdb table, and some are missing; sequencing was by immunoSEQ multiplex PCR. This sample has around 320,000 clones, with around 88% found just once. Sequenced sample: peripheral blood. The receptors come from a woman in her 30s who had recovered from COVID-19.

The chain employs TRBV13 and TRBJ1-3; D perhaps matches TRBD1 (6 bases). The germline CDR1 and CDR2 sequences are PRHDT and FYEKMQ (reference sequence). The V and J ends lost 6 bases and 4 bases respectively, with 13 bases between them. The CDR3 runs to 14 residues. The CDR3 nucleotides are TGTGCCAGCAGGCACGGGGGGCCCGGAAACACCATATATTTT. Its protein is CASRHGGPGNTIYF.

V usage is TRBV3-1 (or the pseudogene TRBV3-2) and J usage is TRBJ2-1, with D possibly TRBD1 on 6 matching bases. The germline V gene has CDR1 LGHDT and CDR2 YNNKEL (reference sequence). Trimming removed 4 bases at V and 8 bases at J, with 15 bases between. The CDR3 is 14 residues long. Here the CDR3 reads CASSLGWTADEQFF. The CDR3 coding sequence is TGTGCCAGCAGCCTAGGGTGGACAGCGGATGAGCAGTTCTTC.

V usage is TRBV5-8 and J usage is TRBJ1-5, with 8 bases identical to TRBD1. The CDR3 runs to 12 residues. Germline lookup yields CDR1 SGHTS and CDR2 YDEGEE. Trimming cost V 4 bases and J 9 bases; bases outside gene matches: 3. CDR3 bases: TGTGCCAGCAGCCCAGGGGGCAGGCCCCAGCATTTT. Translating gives CASSPGGRPQHF.

The DNA of the CDR3 is TGTGCCAGCACTCCGGGACAGCTTGTCACCTACGAGCAGTACTTC. Protein: CASTPGQLVTYEQYF. The chain uses TRBV9 and TRBJ2-7, with 7 bases lining up with TRBD1. CDR1 and CDR2 from the germline V gene are SGDLS and YYNGEE. This CDR3 is built from 15 residues. V was clipped by 6 bases and J by 2 bases; unmatched bases: 11.

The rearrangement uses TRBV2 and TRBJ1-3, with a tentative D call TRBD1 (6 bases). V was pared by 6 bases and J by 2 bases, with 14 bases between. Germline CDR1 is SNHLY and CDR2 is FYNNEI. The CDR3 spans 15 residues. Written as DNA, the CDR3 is TGTGCCAGCAGCGTGACAGGCTACGCTGGAAACACCATATATTTT. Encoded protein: CASSVTGYAGNTIYF.

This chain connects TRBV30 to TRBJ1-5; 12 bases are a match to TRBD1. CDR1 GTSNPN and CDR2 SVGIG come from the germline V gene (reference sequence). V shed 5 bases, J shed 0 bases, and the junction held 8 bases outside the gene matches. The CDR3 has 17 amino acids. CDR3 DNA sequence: TGTGCCTGGGCGCGGGACAGGGGGCCATATAGCAATCAGCCCCAGCATTTT. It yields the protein CAWARDRGPYSNQPQHF.

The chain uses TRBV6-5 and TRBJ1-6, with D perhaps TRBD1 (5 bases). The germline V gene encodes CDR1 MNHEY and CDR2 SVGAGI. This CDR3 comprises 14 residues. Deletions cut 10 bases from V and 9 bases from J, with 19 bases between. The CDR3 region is CATTPGGGSSPLHF. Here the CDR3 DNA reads TGTGCCACTACCCCTGGGGGGGGGAGTTCACCCCTCCACTTT.

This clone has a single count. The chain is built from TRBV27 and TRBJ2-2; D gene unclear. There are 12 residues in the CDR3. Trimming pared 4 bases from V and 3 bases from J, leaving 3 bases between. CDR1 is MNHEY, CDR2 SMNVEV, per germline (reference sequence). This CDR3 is CASSSYTGELFF. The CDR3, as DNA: TGTGCCAGCAGTTCCTACACCGGGGAGCTGTTTTTT.

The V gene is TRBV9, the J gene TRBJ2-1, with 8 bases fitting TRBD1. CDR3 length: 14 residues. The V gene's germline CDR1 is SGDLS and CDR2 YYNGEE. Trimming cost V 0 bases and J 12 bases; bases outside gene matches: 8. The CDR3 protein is CASSVEVLGTGQFF. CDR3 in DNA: TGTGCCAGCAGCGTAGAGGTTTTGGGGACAGGGCAGTTCTTC.

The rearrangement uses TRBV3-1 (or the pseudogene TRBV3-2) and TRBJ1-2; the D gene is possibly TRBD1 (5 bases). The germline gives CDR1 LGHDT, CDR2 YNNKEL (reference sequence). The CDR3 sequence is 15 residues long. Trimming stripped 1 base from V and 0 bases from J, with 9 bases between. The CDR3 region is CASSQARTTNYGYTF. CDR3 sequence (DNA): TGTGCCAGCAGCCAAGCCAGGACAACTAACTATGGCTACACCTTC.

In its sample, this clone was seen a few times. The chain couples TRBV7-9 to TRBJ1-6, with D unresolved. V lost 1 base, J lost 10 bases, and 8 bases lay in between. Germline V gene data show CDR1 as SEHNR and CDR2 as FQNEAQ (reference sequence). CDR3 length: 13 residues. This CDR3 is CASSLETDSPLHF. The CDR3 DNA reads TGTGCCAGCAGCTTAGAAACAGACTCACCCCTCCACTTT.

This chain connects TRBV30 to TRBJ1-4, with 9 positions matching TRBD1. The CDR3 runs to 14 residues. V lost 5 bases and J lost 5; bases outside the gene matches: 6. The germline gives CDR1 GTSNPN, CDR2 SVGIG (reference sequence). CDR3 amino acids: CAWARDRDNEKLFF. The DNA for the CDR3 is TGTGCCTGGGCCCGGGACAGGGACAATGAAAAACTGTTTTTT.

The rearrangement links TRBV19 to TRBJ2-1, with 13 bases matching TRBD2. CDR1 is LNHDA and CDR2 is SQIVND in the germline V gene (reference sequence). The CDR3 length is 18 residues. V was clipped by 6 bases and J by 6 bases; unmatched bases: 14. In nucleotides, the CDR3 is TGTGCCAGTAGAAAGACTAGCGGGGGGCTTACGATGGGCAATGAGCAGTTCTTC. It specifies CASRKTSGGLTMGNEQFF.

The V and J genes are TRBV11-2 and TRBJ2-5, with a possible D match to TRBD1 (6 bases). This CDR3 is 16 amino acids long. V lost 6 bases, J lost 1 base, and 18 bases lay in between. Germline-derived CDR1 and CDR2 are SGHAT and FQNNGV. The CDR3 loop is CASRPSGTLLQETQYF. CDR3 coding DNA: TGTGCCAGCAGACCCTCCGGGACACTGCTCCAAGAGACCCAGTACTTC.

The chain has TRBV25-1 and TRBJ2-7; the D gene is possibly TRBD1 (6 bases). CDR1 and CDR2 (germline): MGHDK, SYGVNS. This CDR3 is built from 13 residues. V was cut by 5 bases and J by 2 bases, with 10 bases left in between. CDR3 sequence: CASSTGFPYEQYF. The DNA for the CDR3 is TGTGCCAGCAGTACAGGGTTCCCCTACGAGCAGTACTTC.

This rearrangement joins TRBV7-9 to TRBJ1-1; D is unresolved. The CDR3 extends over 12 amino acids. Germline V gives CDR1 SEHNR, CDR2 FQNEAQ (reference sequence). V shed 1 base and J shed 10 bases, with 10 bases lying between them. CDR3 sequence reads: CASSLVDKRAFF. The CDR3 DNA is TGTGCCAGCAGCTTAGTCGACAAACGAGCTTTCTTT. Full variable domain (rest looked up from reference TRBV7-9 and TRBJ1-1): DTGVSQNPRHKITKRGQNVTFRCDPISEHNRLYWYRQTLGQGPEFLTYFQNEAQLEKSRLLSDRFSAERPKGSFSTLEIQRTEQGDSAMYLCASSLVDKRAFFGQGTRLTVV.

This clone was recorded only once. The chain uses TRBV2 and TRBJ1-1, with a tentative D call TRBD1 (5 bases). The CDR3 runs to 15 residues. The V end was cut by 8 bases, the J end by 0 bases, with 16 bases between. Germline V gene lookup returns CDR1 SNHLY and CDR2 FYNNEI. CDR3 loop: CASEDNVGMNTEAFF. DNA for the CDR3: TGTGCCAGCGAGGACAACGTGGGCATGAACACTGAAGCTTTCTTT.

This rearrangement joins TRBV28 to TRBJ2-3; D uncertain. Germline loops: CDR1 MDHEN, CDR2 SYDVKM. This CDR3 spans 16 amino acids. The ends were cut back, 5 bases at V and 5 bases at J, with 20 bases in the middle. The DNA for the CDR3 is TGTGCCAGCAGTCCGGAGACCAACCTCTCGGGAGATACGCAGTATTTT. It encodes CASSPETNLSGDTQYF.